This T cell receptor (beta chain) was captured by sequencing in a study of blood T cell repertoires in COVID-19. The CDR3 consists of 15 residues. Germline CDR1 reads SSHAT; CDR2 reads FNYEAQ (reference sequence). Clones were sequenced by immunoSEQ multiplex PCR, and TCRdb holds only the in-frame ones, with some missing. The data show 250,000 to 300,000 clones, with 75% to 90% seen just once and 1.7% held by the top ten. A word on this clone: A junction boundary mismatches the germline segment, possibly from a read error.

Ages ranged from roughly 18 to 95 years, with residence in 20 to 30 US areas. Input material: PBMCs or T cells enriched from blood (not recorded which). This chain connects TRBV7-7 to TRBJ2-2, with TRBD1 as a possible D gene (6 bases). This TCR came from a middle-aged woman who had recovered from COVID-19. DNA of the CDR3: TGTGCTAGCAGCCCTACAGGGCAGAACACCGGGGAGCTGTTTTTT. Translating it yields CASSPTGQNTGELFF.